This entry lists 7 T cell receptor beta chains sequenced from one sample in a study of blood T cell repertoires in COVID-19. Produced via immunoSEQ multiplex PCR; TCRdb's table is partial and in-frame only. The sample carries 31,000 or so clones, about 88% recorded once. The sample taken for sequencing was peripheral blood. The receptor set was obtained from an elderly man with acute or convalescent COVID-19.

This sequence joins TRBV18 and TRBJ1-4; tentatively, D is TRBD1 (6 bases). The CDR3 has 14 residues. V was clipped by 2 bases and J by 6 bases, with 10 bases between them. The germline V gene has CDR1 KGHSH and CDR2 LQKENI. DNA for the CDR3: TGTGCCAGCTCACCAGCAGGGGCGTATGAAAAACTGTTTTTT. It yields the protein CASSPAGAYEKLFF.

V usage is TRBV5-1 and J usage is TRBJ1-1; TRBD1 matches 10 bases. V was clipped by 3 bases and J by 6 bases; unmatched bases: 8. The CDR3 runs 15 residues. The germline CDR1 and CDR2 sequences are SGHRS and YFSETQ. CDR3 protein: CASSSSGTGEAEAFF. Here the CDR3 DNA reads TGCGCCAGCAGCTCATCCGGGACAGGGGAGGCTGAAGCTTTCTTT. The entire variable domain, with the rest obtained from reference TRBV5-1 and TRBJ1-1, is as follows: KAGVTQTPRYLIKTRGQQVTLSCSPISGHRSVSWYQQTPGQGLQFLFEYFSETQRNKGNFPGRFSGRQFSNSRSEMNVSTLELGDSALYLCASSSSGTGEAEAFFGQGTRLTVV.

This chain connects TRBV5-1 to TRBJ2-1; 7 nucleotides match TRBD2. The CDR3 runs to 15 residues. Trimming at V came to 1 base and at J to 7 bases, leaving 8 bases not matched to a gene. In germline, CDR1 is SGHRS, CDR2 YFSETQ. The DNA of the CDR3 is TGCGCCAGCAGCTTGTGGTCTAGCGGCGGTAATGAGCAGTTCTTC. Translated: CASSLWSSGGNEQFF.

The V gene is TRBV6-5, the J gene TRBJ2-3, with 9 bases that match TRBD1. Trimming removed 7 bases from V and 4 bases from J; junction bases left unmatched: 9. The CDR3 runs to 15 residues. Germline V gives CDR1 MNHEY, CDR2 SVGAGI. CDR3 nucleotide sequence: TGTGCCAGCAAAAGGGGGGACAGGGTGCCAGATACGCAGTATTTT. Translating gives CASKRGDRVPDTQYF.

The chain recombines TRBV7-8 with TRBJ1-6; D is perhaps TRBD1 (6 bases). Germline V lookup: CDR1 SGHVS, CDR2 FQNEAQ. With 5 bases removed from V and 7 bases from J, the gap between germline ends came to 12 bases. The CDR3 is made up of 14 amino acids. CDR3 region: CASSQGQHNSPLHF. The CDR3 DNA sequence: TGTGCCAGCAGCCAAGGACAGCACAATTCACCCCTCCACTTT.

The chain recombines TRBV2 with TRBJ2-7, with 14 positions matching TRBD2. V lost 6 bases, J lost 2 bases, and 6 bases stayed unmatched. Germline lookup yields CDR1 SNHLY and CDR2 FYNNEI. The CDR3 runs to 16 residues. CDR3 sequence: CASRGTSGSSAYEQYF. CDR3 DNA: TGTGCCAGCAGAGGGACTAGCGGGAGCTCTGCCTACGAGCAGTACTTC.

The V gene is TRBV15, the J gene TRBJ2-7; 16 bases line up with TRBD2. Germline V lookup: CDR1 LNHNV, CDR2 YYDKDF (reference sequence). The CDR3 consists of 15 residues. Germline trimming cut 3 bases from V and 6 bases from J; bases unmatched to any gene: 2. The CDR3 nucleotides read TGTGCCACCAGCAGGGGACTAGCGGGAGGGTTCGAGCAGTACTTC. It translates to CATSRGLAGGFEQYF.